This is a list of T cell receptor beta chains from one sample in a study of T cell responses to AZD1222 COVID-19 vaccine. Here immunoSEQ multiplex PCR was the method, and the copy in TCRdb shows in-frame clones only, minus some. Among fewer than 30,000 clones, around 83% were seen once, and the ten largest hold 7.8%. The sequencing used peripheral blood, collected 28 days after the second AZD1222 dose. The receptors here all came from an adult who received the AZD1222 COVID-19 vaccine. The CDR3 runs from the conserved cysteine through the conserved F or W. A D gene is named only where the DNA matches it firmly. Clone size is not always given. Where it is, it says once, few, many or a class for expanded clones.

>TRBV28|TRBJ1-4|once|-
TGTGCCACCCTCTTCCCCCGTGGCGAAAAACTGTTTTTT
CATLFPRGEKLFF
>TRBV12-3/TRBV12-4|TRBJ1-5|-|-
TGTGCCAGCAGTTTAACAGATAATCAGCCCCAGCATTTT
CASSLTDNQPQHF
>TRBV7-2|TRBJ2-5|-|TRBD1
TGTGCCAGCAGCTTACGGACAGGGGCTGGAGAGACCCAGTACTTC
CASSLRTGAGETQYF
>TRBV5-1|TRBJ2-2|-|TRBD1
TGCGCCAGCAGCAGCCGGGACAGGGCACGACTAGCGAACACCGGGGAGCTGTTTTTT
CASSSRDRARLANTGELFF
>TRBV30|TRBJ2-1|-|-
TGTGCCTGGAGTAGAGGGACTACAGGGCAGCAGTTCTTC
CAWSRGTTGQQFF
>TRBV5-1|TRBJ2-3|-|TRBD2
TGCGCCAGCAGCAAGACTAGCGGGGCTAGCACAGATACGCAGTATTTT
CASSKTSGASTDTQYF
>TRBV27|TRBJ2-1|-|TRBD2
TGTGCCAGCACTCCTGACGGACTAGCCAGAAATGAGCAGTTCTTC
CASTPDGLARNEQFF
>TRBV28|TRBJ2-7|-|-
TGTGCCAGCAGTCCAACCGGGGAGCCCTACGAGCAGTACTTC
CASSPTGEPYEQYF
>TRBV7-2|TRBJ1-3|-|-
TGTGCCAGCAGCTTACAGCTCTCTGGAAACACCATATATTTT
CASSLQLSGNTIYF
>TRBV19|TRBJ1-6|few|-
TGTGCCAGTAGTCCCGAGGCAGCCTGGAATTCACCCCTCCACTTT
CASSPEAAWNSPLHF
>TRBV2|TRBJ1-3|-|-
TGTGCCAGCGAGGACGGGGCATTCTCTGGAAACACCATATATTTT
CASEDGAFSGNTIYF
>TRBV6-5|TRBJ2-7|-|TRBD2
TGTGCCAGCAGGCCGACTAGCGGGGGGGCCTACGAGCAGTACTTC
CASRPTSGGAYEQYF
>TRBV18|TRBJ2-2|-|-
TGTGCCAGCTCACCCCCATCCCGGCAGGGGACCGGGGAGCTGTTTTTT
CASSPPSRQGTGELFF
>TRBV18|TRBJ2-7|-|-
TGTGCCAGCTCACCCACCCCCTACGAGCAGTACTTC
CASSPTPYEQYF
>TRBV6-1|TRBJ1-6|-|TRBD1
TGTGCCAGCAGTGGACGGACAGGGCCGGCGGCCAGGTCACCCCTCCACTTT
CASSGRTGPAARSPLHF
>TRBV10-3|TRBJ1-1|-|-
TGTGCCATCAGGGAGTCAGGCATGAACACTGAAGCTTTCTTT
CAIRESGMNTEAFF
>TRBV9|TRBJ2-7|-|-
TGTGCCAGCAGCGAGACGACTAGCTCCTACGAGCAGTACTTC
CASSETTSSYEQYF
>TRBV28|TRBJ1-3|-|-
TGTGCCAGCAGTCCCGGGGGAAATGGAAACACCATATATTTT
CASSPGGNGNTIYF
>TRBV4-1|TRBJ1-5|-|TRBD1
TGCGCCAGCAGCCAACAGACAGGGGTGGGCAATCAGCCCCAGCATTTT
CASSQQTGVGNQPQHF
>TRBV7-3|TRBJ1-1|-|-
TGTGCCAGCAGCCTCAGCCGGGACAAGAACACTGAAGCTTTCTTT
CASSLSRDKNTEAFF
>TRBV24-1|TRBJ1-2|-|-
TGTGCCACCAGTGAAAGCGGGACGAAGGACTATGGCTACACCTTC
CATSESGTKDYGYTF
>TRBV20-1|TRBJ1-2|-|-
TGCAGTGCTAGTGAGGTGACGGGTCGCGGCTACACCTTC
CSASEVTGRGYTF
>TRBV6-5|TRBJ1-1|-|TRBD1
TGTGCCAGCAGTTACGGGACAGGGGGCGAAGCCTATGAAGCTTTCTTT
CASSYGTGGEAYEAFF
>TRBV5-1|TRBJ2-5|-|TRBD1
TGCGCCAGCAGCTTGGCCGGGACAGGGGACGAGACCCAGTACTTC
CASSLAGTGDETQYF
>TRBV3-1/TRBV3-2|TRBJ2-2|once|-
TGTGCCAGCAGCCCTAGAGGGCAGACCGGGGAGCTGTTTTTT
CASSPRGQTGELFF
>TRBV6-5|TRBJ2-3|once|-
TGTGCCAGCAGTTACGGGGGGGGCGGCACAGATACGCAGTATTTT
CASSYGGGGTDTQYF
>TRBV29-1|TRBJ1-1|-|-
TGCAGCGTTGCAATCAATCTCGGGGGCACTGAAGCTTTCTTT
CSVAINLGGTEAFF
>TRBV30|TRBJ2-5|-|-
TGTGCCTGGAGTGCCCGGGCAGGAACTCGGAAGACCCAGTACTTC
CAWSARAGTRKTQYF
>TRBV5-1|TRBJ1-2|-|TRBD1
TGCGCCAGCACCTTAAATCCGGGACAGGGGGTCTATGGCTACACCTTC
CASTLNPGQGVYGYTF
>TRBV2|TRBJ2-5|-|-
TGTGCCAGCATCAGGACGGAGACCCAGTACTTC
CASIRTETQYF
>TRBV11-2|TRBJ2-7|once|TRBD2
TGTGCCAGCAGCCTTGGACTAGCGGGTGGCTACGAGCAGTACTTC
CASSLGLAGGYEQYF
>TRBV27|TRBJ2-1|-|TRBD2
TGTGCCAGCAGTTTTGGACTAGCGGGAGGAATGAATGAGCAGTTCTTC
CASSFGLAGGMNEQFF
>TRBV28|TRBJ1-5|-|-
TGTGCCAGCAGTTTAGGGGCCGTGGGTAGTCAGCCCCAGCATTTT
CASSLGAVGSQPQHF
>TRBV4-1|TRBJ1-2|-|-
TGCGCCAGCAGCCAACCCCGGGGGACGGGTAACTATGGCTACACCTTC
CASSQPRGTGNYGYTF
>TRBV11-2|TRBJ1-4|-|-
TGTGCCAGCAGCCATTGGGTAGCAGGGGAGGGTGAAAAACTGTTTTTT
CASSHWVAGEGEKLFF
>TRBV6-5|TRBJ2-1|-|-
TGTGCCAGCAGTAGCCTCTCTATCTACAATGAGCAGTTCTTC
CASSSLSIYNEQFF
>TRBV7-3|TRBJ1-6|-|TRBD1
TGTGCCAGCAGCCGACAGGGCCGCCTGGGAAGTTCACCCCTCCACTTT
CASSRQGRLGSSPLHF